This T cell receptor beta chain is drawn from a study of T cell responses to AZD1222 COVID-19 vaccine. A word on this clone: What it binds is unknown.

Regarding the study as a whole: Spike-spanning, vaccine-associated CD4 TCRs were dominant at 160-218 and 743-854.

The assay was immunoSEQ multiplex PCR, and TCRdb's table has in-frame clones only and misses some. The table has approximately 160,000 clones, 90% to 95% seen once. The receptor was isolated from an adult in good health. The material was peripheral blood, obtained on day 0 of AZD1222 vaccination.

In nucleotides, the CDR3 is TGTGCCACGCGTCATGGACTAGCGGGGGATACGCAGTATTTT. As protein: CATRHGLAGDTQYF. The chain couples TRBV6-5 to TRBJ2-3; 12 bases agree with TRBD2. Germline-derived CDR1 and CDR2 are MNHEY and SVGAGI. The V gene end was trimmed by 10 bases and the J gene end by 6 bases; junction bases not matched to a gene: 8. CDR3 length: 14 amino acids.